One sample yielded the 18 T cell receptor beta chains listed below, sequenced in a study of human T cells and chemical hapten exposure. TCRdb reprocessed the RACE reads with MiXCR, giving one entry per CDR3 protein. The table records about 120,000 distinct CDR3 sequences, approximately 13% of them present only once. Documented time point: pre-sensitization, week 0. As for treatment: therapeutic diphenylcyclopropenone sensitization with weekly scalp DPC. Material: whole blood, obtained in connection with sensitization to the hapten diphenylcyclopropenone (DPC). These receptor sequences come from a woman under 30 with alopecia areata. Some clones in this sample may be carry-over from other donors' samples.

This clonotype was seen more than once but under ten times. This chain links TRBV7-2 with TRBJ2-7; D tentatively fits TRBD1 or TRBD2 (5 bases each). The CDR3 is 14 amino acids. Germline V lookup: CDR1 SGHTA, CDR2 FQGNSA. Trimming removed 4 bases from V and 7 bases from J, with 17 bases in between. The DNA of the CDR3 is TGTGCCAGCAGCTACAGGTTAATCTCGGGGGAGCAGTACTTC. It is translated as CASSYRLISGEQYF.

For this clonotype: A single base separates this from a much larger clone, so it may be a read error. J is TRBJ1-1 and V is TRBV21-1. TRBV21-1 is listed as a pseudogene. The CDR3 length is 12 residues. The CDR3 spells CASFQRGTEAFF. Here the CDR3 DNA reads TGTGCCAGCTTCCAGAGAGGCACTGAAGCTTTCTTT.

The chain employs TRBV6-1 and TRBJ1-5, with 9 bases matching TRBD1. The CDR3 has 15 amino acids. Germline lookup yields CDR1 MNHNS and CDR2 SASEGT. V gave up 6 bases and J gave up 1 base; unmatched junction bases: 4. CDR3 in DNA: TGTGCCAGCAGCTACAGGGGGCTAAGCAATCAGCCCCAGCATTTT. The encoded protein is CASSYRGLSNQPQHF.

This clonotype was observed at least ten times. V and J are TRBV11-2 and TRBJ2-5; D is unresolved. Deletions cut 0 bases from V and 5 bases from J, with 4 bases between. The CDR3 sequence is 12 residues long. Germline CDR1 and CDR2: SGHAT and FQNNGV. CDR3 in amino acids: CASSLDPETQYF. The CDR3 DNA reads as TGTGCCAGCAGCTTAGATCCGGAGACCCAGTACTTC.

J is TRBJ1-2 and V is TRBV25-1, with TRBD1 as a possible D gene (6 bases). The CDR3 runs to 15 residues. CDR1 is MGHDK, CDR2 SYGVNS, per germline. With 6 bases removed from V and 2 bases from J, the gap between germline ends came to 16 bases. CDR3 sequence: CASSAPGARNYGYTF. The CDR3, as DNA: TGTGCCAGCAGCGCCCCAGGGGCCCGAAACTATGGCTACACCTTC.

The chain uses TRBV18 and TRBJ1-1; 9 bases align to TRBD1. The CDR3 has 15 residues. Germline lookup yields CDR1 KGHSH and CDR2 LQKENI. The junction had 2 bases not matched to a gene; V was cut back by 2 bases and J by 1 base. CDR3 loop: CASSPKGQGNTEAFF. The CDR3 DNA reads TGTGCCAGCTCACCAAAGGGACAGGGGAACACTGAAGCTTTCTTT.

This clonotype was seen repeatedly, ten times or more. The chain uses TRBV20-1 and TRBJ2-3, with 9 nucleotides matching TRBD2. The J segment lost 5 bases and the V segment lost 2 bases, leaving 8 bases of the junction unmatched. The CDR3 has 15 amino acids. Germline lookup yields CDR1 DFQATT and CDR2 SNEGSKA (reference sequence). The CDR3 DNA reads TGCAGTGCTAGATACAGCGGGGGGCCTGTAGATACGCAGTATTTT. Its protein is CSARYSGGPVDTQYF.

This clonotype was seen at least ten times. The rearrangement uses TRBV7-2 and TRBJ2-3, with a weak D call TRBD1 (6 bases). Germline V gene lookup returns CDR1 SGHTA and CDR2 FQGNSA. This CDR3 contains 15 residues. Trimming cost V 3 bases and J 5 bases, with 15 bases left between them. In nucleotides, the CDR3 is TGTGCCAGCAGCTTTGGGGGCCTCGGAGGAGATACGCAGTATTTT. Translation: CASSFGGLGGDTQYF.

This clonotype was picked up a small number of times. The genes are TRBV27 and TRBJ2-3; 11 bases map to TRBD2. The CDR3 is 19 residues long. Unmatched junction bases numbered 16, after V lost 3 bases and J lost 5 bases. Per the germline V gene, CDR1 is MNHEY and CDR2 is SMNVEV (reference sequence). CDR3 bases: TGTGCCAGCAGTTTTTTGGCCCCATCTAGCGGGGGGCGTGGAGATACGCAGTATTTT. As protein: CASSFLAPSSGGRGDTQYF.

This clonotype was observed a few times. The V call is TRBV20-1, the J call TRBJ1-5, with D possibly matching TRBD1 (6 bases). V was clipped by 5 bases and J by 5 bases, with 19 bases between them. This CDR3 contains 15 residues. The germline V gene has CDR1 DFQATT and CDR2 SNEGSKA (reference sequence). The CDR3 nucleotides are TGCAGTGCTCCTCTATCACGGGACAAATATCAGCCCCAGCATTTT. Protein product: CSAPLSRDKYQPQHF.

The chain carries TRBV12-3 or TRBV12-4 and TRBJ1-1; D unresolved. Trimming stripped 9 bases from V and 5 bases from J, with 7 bases between. The CDR3 is 10 residues long. The CDR3 spells CARGRTEAFF. The CDR3 DNA is TGTGCCAGGGGGAGGACTGAAGCTTTCTTT.

The J gene is TRBJ2-1, the V gene TRBV9; 7 nucleotides line up with TRBD1. After removal of 6 bases from V and 2 bases from J, the junction contained 8 bases not matched to a gene. CDR1 and CDR2 (germline): SGDLS, YYNGEE. The length of the CDR3 is 15 residues. The CDR3 DNA is TGTGCCAGCAACCAACAGGGGTTCACCTACAATGAGCAGTTCTTC. The encoded protein is CASNQQGFTYNEQFF. Variable domain in full (rest from reference TRBV9 and TRBJ2-1): DSGVTQTPKHLITATGQRVTLRCSPRSGDLSVYWYQQSLDQGLQFLIQYYNGEERAKGNILERFSAQQFPDLHSELNLSSLELGDSALYFCASNQQGFTYNEQFFGPGTRLTVL.

This clonotype was picked up a small number of times. The chain employs TRBV30 and TRBJ1-1; no definite D call. Between the trimmed V and J ends, which lost 0 bases and 6 bases, there was a span of 8 bases. Germline CDR1 reads GTSNPN; CDR2 reads SVGIG (reference sequence). The CDR3 length is 12 residues. CDR3 bases: TGTGCCTGGAGTGTGCCCGGGTCTGAAGCTTTCTTT. It codes for CAWSVPGSEAFF.

V usage is TRBV11-3 and J usage is TRBJ2-2, with D uncertain. The CDR3 length is 15 residues. Germline lookup yields CDR1 SGHNT and CDR2 YENEEA. V lost 1 base and J 2 bases, leaving 8 bases between the germline ends. CDR3 in amino acids: CASSLVYGNTGELFF. The CDR3 region has the DNA TGTGCCAGCAGCTTAGTCTATGGAAACACCGGGGAGCTGTTTTTT.

V is TRBV7-9 and J is TRBJ2-1, with TRBD2 matching 8 bases. This CDR3 has 17 amino acids. CDR1 and CDR2 (germline): SEHNR, FQNEAQ (reference sequence). The V and J ends lost 0 bases and 7 bases, in that order; junction bases with no gene match: 11. This CDR3 reads CASSLAPYRGGTNEQFF. The DNA for the CDR3 is TGTGCCAGCAGCTTAGCGCCATATCGGGGGGGCACTAATGAGCAGTTCTTC.

This clonotype was observed at least ten times. This chain links TRBV19 with TRBJ1-2, with unresolved D. V dropped 7 bases and J dropped 8 bases, with 14 bases sitting between them. The CDR3 sequence is 12 residues long. In germline, CDR1 is LNHDA, CDR2 SQIVND (reference sequence). The DNA of the CDR3 is TGTGCCAGTATCGGCCCGTCGGGGGGCTACACCTTC. Protein: CASIGPSGGYTF.

V usage is TRBV7-6 and J usage is TRBJ2-7, with D uncertain. Germline V gives CDR1 SGHVS, CDR2 FNYEAQ. Trimming removed 1 base from V and 2 bases from J, with 9 bases in between. This CDR3 is 14 amino acids long. The chain's CDR3 is CASSLGRKTYEQYF. The CDR3 DNA reads as TGTGCCAGCAGCTTAGGCCGTAAAACCTACGAGCAGTACTTC.

V usage is TRBV12-3 or TRBV12-4 and J usage is TRBJ2-7; D remains unclear. Deletions cut 3 bases from V and 0 bases from J, with 21 bases between. The CDR3 is 18 amino acids. As DNA, the CDR3 is TGTGCCAGCAGTTTTAGCTCAATTCAAGGTCATCACTCCTACGAGCAGTACTTC. Translating it yields CASSFSSIQGHHSYEQYF.